Listed below are T cell receptor beta chains from one sample, sequenced in a study of radiation and T cells in renal cell carcinoma. The data were produced by immunoSEQ multiplex PCR, yet TCRdb's version contains in-frame clones alone and is incomplete. The sample gives approximately 70,000 clones, 70% to 80% of which show up once; less than 8% is in the top ten. Specimen: blood, collected from a patient whose treatment included radiotherapy and nephrectomy. These TCRs come from a man between 60 and 75 years old with renal cell carcinoma. Both conserved end residues are part of each CDR3. The order of the fields is D gene, V gene, J gene, CDR3 protein. D genes are given only for firm matches.

.,TRBV11-2,TRBJ1-1,CASSLNARTTEAFF
.,TRBV29-1,TRBJ1-2,CSVARGGYTF
TRBD2,TRBV5-1,TRBJ2-5,CASSLSASGGKETQYF
.,TRBV6-4,TRBJ1-2,CASSDLVGTDLGGYTF
.,TRBV5-6,TRBJ2-1,CASSSRRGGDEQFF
TRBD1,TRBV15,TRBJ2-5,CATSRDLETGALETQYF
TRBD1,TRBV19,TRBJ1-4,CASSRQGSNEKLFF
.,TRBV5-5,TRBJ2-3,CASSLYSGGGLTDTQYF
.,TRBV7-5,TRBJ1-1,CVRSLPLLLSRRNTEAFF
.,TRBV2,TRBJ2-2,CASSDPASKGTGELFF
.,TRBV7-8,TRBJ1-2,CASSFDRNPNYGYTF
TRBD1,TRBV7-2,TRBJ2-1,CASSLVGTGSNEQFF
TRBD1,TRBV5-6,TRBJ1-5,CASSWGTGHSNQPQHF
TRBD2,TRBV5-1,TRBJ2-1,CASSLELAGGREQFF
TRBD2,TRBV30,TRBJ2-7,CAWSDRTSGIYEQYF
.,TRBV2,TRBJ1-1,CASSEGLRQENTEAFF
.,TRBV5-4,TRBJ1-2,CASSLWGDYGYTF
.,TRBV7-6,TRBJ1-1,CASSLERNTEAFF
.,TRBV27,TRBJ2-2,CASSIPGPSNGELFF
.,TRBV27,TRBJ2-3,CASSLSTDTQYF
TRBD2,TRBV7-2,TRBJ2-3,CASSLVRLAGASDTQYF
.,TRBV29-1,TRBJ2-3,CSVGGVGRSDTQYF
TRBD1,TRBV6-1,TRBJ1-5,CASRQGYSNQPQHF
TRBD1,TRBV18,TRBJ2-1,CASSPGQGFGFF
TRBD1,TRBV5-4,TRBJ1-2,CASRIGTGGANGYTF
TRBD2,TRBV12-5,TRBJ2-1,CASGMPGLAGGNEQFF
.,TRBV18,TRBJ2-3,CASSPPRAPGDTQYF
.,TRBV9,TRBJ1-2,CASSVRPGEGGYTF
.,TRBV27,TRBJ2-7,CASSLRVQGSYEQYF
.,TRBV5-6,TRBJ2-1,CASSTGDNEQFF
.,TRBV7-2,TRBJ1-4,CASSPRRDSNEKLFF
.,TRBV2,TRBJ2-5,CASSRTSTQETQYF
.,TRBV6-1,TRBJ1-3,CASSSRGEGNTIYF
.,TRBV7-2,TRBJ2-1,CASSLEGDEQFF
.,TRBV5-1,TRBJ2-6,CASSWTQVSGANVLTF
TRBD2,TRBV29-1,TRBJ2-2,CSVVGGSFTGELFF
TRBD2,TRBV5-1,TRBJ2-1,CASIAGGPRSSYNEQFF
.,TRBV2,TRBJ2-7,CASSLGQSSEQYF
TRBD2,TRBV11-2,TRBJ2-3,CASSSGLAVGTDTQYF
.,TRBV5-5,TRBJ2-3,CASSLGADTQYF
.,TRBV5-1,TRBJ1-5,CASSPTGMSNQPQHF
.,TRBV5-1,TRBJ1-1,CASGTWDDTEAFF
.,TRBV6-6,TRBJ1-2,CAIYIIGDYGYTF